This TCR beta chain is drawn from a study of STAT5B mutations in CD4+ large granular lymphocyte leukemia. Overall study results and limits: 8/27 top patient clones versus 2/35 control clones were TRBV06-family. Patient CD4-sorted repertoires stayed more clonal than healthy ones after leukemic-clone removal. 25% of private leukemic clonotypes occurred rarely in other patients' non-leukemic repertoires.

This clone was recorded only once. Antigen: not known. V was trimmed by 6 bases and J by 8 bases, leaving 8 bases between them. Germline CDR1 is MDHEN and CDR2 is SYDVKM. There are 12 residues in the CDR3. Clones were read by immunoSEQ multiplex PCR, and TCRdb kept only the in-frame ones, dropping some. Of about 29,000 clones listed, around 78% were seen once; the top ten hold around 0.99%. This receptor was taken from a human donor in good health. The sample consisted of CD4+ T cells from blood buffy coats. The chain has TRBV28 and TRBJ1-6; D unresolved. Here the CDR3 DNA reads TGTGCCAGCAGCACAGTCGATTCACCCCTCCACTTT. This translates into CASSTVDSPLHF.